The TCR beta chain described here comes from a study of vaccination and CD4 T cells after COVID-19. General study findings and limits: A nonsignificant median increase from 21 to 38 SARS-CoV-2-reactive clonotypes was observed.

As to treatment: roughly 11-day PBMC culture with coronavirus spike peptide pools or control peptides (ViraFEST assay). Cells were cultured for roughly 9 days, and then CD4+ T cells were isolated by negative selection. Trimming left V 6 bases short and J 3 bases short, with 6 bases between. From germline, CDR1 is MNHEY and CDR2 SMNVEV (reference sequence). CDR3 size: 11 residues. As for this clonotype: Its target is unknown.

The Oncomine TCR Beta short-read assay was applied to DNA of cultured CD4+ T cells. TCRdb reanalysed the PCR reads using MiXCR and keeps one entry per CDR3 protein. The table shows over 10,000 distinct CDR3 sequences, with roughly 45% occurring only once. V gene TRBV27 combines with J gene TRBJ2-7; D not certain. The receptor was isolated from a human donor who had recovered from COVID-19. The specimen was CD4+ T cells from blood, cultured in vitro, collected after SARS-CoV-2 vaccination. CDR3 sequence reads: CASRDVYEQYF. The CDR3 DNA reads TGTGCCAGCAGAGACGTCTACGAGCAGTACTTC.